Listed below are T cell receptor beta chains from one sample, sequenced in a study of identical twins. A single record per CDR3 protein comes from TCRdb applying MiXCR to the 5' RACE reads. The sample carries around 530,000 distinct CDR3 sequences, 13% to 15% recorded once. These records were also assigned to another study, of yellow fever vaccine responses in identical twins.

The sample taken for sequencing was CD4+ T cells sorted from blood. Receptor source: a woman under 30 in good health. CDR3s include the opening cysteine and the closing phenylalanine or tryptophan. Fields, in order: J gene, V gene, D gene, clone size, CDR3 DNA, CDR3 protein. The D gene is left open where the match is weak. Where a row states a size, it is once, few, many or the class of an expanded clone; other rows omit it.

TRBJ2-7 TRBV2 TRBD2 few TGTGCCAGCATCTTCCGGTGGACTAGCGAGTCGATCGAGCAGTACTTC CASIFRWTSESIEQYF
TRBJ2-3 TRBV29-1 NA NA TGCAGCGTTGAAGGGGGCAGGGCCTTCACAGATACGCAGTATTTT CSVEGGRAFTDTQYF
TRBJ2-7 TRBV4-1 TRBD2 NA TGCGCCAGCAGCCAAGATGCGAGCGGGAACTCCTACGAGCAGTACTTC CASSQDASGNSYEQYF
TRBJ1-5 TRBV20-1 NA NA TGCAGTGCTAGAGCGAATGGGGACTTTAGCAATCAGCCCCAGCATTTT CSARANGDFSNQPQHF
TRBJ1-1 TRBV7-2 NA NA TGTGCCAGCAGCTTAGCAAGGTCCGGGGGGCGCACTGAAGCTTTCTTT CASSLARSGGRTEAFF
TRBJ2-5 TRBV10-3 TRBD1 NA TGTGCCACCGAGGGGGACAGACAAGAGACCCAGTACTTC CATEGDRQETQYF
TRBJ2-2 TRBV29-1 TRBD2 many TGCAGCGTTGGCGGGACTAGCGGTAACACCGGGGAGCTGTTTTTT CSVGGTSGNTGELFF
TRBJ2-1 TRBV12-3/TRBV12-4 NA few TGTGCCAGCACCTCCCGTGGTGGGAGTGAGCAGTTCTTC CASTSRGGSEQFF
TRBJ1-1 TRBV2 NA NA TGTGCCAGCAGTGAAACTGGACAGACGAACACTGAAGCTTTCTTT CASSETGQTNTEAFF
TRBJ2-2 TRBV5-1 NA few TGCGCCAGCAAAACACCTCTCGGGACAACGAACACCGGGGAGCTGTTTTTT CASKTPLGTTNTGELFF
TRBJ2-5 TRBV21-1 NA NA TGTGCCAGCAGCCCGCGGGACAGCTCTGGGACCCAGTACTTC CASSPRDSSGTQYF
TRBJ2-1 TRBV5-1 NA NA TGCGCCAGCAGCTCGCGGGTCACATGGGGTGAGCGGTTCTTC CASSSRVTWGERFF
TRBJ2-7 TRBV20-1 TRBD2 few TGCAGTGCTTCAGGGACTAGCGGGGATAACTACGAGCAGTACTTC CSASGTSGDNYEQYF
TRBJ2-1 TRBV10-3 NA NA TGTGCCATCAGTGAGCTACCGGGACAAATAAATGAGCAGTTCTTC CAISELPGQINEQFF
TRBJ2-7 TRBV5-6 NA few TGTGCCAGCAGCTTTGCTAGGAACTACGAGCAGTACTTC CASSFARNYEQYF
TRBJ2-1 TRBV12-3/TRBV12-4 NA NA TGTGCCAGCAGTTTACGGGGGAAAAGTGGTGAGCAGTTCTTC CASSLRGKSGEQFF
TRBJ2-7 TRBV5-1 NA NA TGCGCCAGCAGCTTGGGCAAACCCTACTCCTACGAGCAGTACTTC CASSLGKPYSYEQYF
TRBJ2-3 TRBV11-2 NA few TGTGCCAGCAGCCCGCGGGTAGCGGCGTACACAGATACGCAGTATTTT CASSPRVAAYTDTQYF
TRBJ2-4 TRBV11-2 NA NA TGTGCCAGCAGTAAGAGACAGGCCCAAGGGGGAGCCAAAAACATTCAGTACTTC CASSKRQAQGGAKNIQYF
TRBJ2-1 TRBV20-1 NA NA TGCAGTGCTAGACCACCAAATGTCTACAATGAGCAGTTCTTC CSARPPNVYNEQFF
TRBJ2-5 TRBV7-8 NA few TGTGCCAGCAGCTTAGCGGAGTTGGAGACCCAGTACTTC CASSLAELETQYF
TRBJ1-1 TRBV3-1 NA many TGTGCCAGCAGCCGCGTCAGCGGGAACACTGAAGCTTTCTTT CASSRVSGNTEAFF
TRBJ2-1 TRBV24-1 NA NA TGTGCCACCAGTGATGGCCGACTAAATGAGCAGTTCTTC CATSDGRLNEQFF
TRBJ2-7 TRBV28 NA few TGTGCCAGCGCGACACTCTCCTACGAGCAGTACTTC CASATLSYEQYF
TRBJ1-1 TRBV2 NA NA TGTGCCAGCAGTGATTCAGGGGTTGAAGCTTTCTTT CASSDSGVEAFF
TRBJ1-5 TRBV20-1 TRBD1 few TGCAGTGTAAGAACGGTGGGGACAGACTTTGAGCCCCAGCATTTT CSVRTVGTDFEPQHF
TRBJ2-1 TRBV20-1 TRBD2 few TGCAGTGCTAGAGATCCGGGGGGGCCCGATGAGCAGTTCTTC CSARDPGGPDEQFF
TRBJ2-1 TRBV2 TRBD2 NA TGTGCCAGCGCCCCCACTAGCGGGGGGGCGGATGAGCAGTTCTTC CASAPTSGGADEQFF
TRBJ2-1 TRBV6-5 NA few TGTGCCAGCAGTTTTCGACGGCCCTACAATGAGCAGTTCTTC CASSFRRPYNEQFF
TRBJ1-2 TRBV28 NA few TGTGCCAGCAGTTTGGGCAGGGAGGTCGGCTACACCTTC CASSLGREVGYTF
TRBJ1-2 TRBV5-5 NA few TGTGCCAGCAGCTTGGCAGGGGAAGTGTTTGGCTACACCTTC CASSLAGEVFGYTF